This T cell receptor beta chain was sequenced in a study of blood T cells in healthy people across ages. Study-level results: The long-lived group displayed more naive CD4+ cells, plus higher diversity, than the aged donors did.

Collection of about 9.4 milliliters of peripheral blood was performed for each donor. Per sample, a minimum of 7 million PBMCs were isolated. The V end was cut by 2 bases, the J end by 10 bases, with 22 bases between. This CDR3 is 15 amino acids long. Germline V gene data show CDR1 as SGHRS and CDR2 as YFSETQ. Details on this clonotype: Its antigen is not identified.

Combining a sample-barcoded 5' primer with a J-beta primer mix, a second PCR ran for about 7 to 11 cycles. Every molecule of cDNA carried a tag from a template-switch adaptor with 12 random nucleotides. TCRdb reprocessed the 5' RACE reads via MiXCR and lists one record per CDR3 protein. The sample has hundreds of thousands of distinct CDR3 sequences, 45% to 50% seen once. The chain carries TRBV5-1 and TRBJ2-7; no definite D call. The receptor was isolated from an older woman in good health. The sequencing sample was made of blood. Here the CDR3 reads CASSLETRTVQLQYF. The CDR3 DNA follows: TGCGCCAGCAGCTTAGAGACAAGGACCGTACAATTACAGTACTTC.